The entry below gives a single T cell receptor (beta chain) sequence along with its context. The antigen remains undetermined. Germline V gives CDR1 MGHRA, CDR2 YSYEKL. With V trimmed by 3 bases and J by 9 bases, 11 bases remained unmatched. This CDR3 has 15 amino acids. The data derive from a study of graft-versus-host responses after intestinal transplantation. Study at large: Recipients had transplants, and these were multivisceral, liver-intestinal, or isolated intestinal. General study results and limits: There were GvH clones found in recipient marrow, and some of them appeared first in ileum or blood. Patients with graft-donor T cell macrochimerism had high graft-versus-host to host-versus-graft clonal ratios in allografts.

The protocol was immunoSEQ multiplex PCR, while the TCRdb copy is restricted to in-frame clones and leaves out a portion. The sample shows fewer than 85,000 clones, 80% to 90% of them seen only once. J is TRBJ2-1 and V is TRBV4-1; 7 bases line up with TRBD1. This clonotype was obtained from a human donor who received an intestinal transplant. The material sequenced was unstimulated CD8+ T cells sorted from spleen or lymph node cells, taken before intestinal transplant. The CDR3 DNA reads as TGCGCCAGCAGCCAGAAGACGCGACAGGGAGCTGAGCAGTTCTTC. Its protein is CASSQKTRQGAEQFF.